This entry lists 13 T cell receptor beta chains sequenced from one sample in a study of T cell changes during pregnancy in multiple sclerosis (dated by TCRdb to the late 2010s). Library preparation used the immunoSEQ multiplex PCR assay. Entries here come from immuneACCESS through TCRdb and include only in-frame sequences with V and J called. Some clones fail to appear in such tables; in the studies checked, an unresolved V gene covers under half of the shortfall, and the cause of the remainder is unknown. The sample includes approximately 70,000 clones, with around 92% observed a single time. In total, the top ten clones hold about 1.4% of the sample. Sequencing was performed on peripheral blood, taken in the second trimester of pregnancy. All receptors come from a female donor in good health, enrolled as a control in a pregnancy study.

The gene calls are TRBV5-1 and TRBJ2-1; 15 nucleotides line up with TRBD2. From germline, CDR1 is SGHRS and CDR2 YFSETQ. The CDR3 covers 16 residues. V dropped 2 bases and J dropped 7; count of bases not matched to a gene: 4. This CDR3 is CASSLSGLAGGNEQFF. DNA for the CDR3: TGCGCCAGCAGCTTATCGGGACTAGCGGGAGGAAATGAGCAGTTCTTC.

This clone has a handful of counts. The DNA for the CDR3 is TGCGCCAGCAGCTTGGACGGGGGTGGGGACACTGAAGCTTTCTTT. This codes for CASSLDGGGDTEAFF. V usage is TRBV5-1 and J usage is TRBJ1-1; tentatively, D is TRBD1 (5 bases). Germline-derived CDR1 and CDR2 are SGHRS and YFSETQ. The CDR3 contains 15 residues. V shed 0 bases and J shed 3 bases, with 12 bases lying between them.

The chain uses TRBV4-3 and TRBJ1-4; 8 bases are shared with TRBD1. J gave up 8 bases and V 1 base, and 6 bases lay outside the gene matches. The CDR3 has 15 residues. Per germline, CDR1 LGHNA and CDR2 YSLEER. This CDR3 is CASSQGSQGGEKLFF. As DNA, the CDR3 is TGCGCCAGCAGCCAAGGTTCACAGGGGGGGGAAAAACTGTTTTTT.

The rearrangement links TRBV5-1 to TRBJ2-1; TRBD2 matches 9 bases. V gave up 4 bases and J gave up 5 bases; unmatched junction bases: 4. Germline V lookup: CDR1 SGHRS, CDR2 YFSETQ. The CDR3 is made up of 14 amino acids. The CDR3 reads CASSRLAVDNEQFF. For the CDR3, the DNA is TGCGCCAGCAGCCGACTAGCGGTGGACAATGAGCAGTTCTTC.

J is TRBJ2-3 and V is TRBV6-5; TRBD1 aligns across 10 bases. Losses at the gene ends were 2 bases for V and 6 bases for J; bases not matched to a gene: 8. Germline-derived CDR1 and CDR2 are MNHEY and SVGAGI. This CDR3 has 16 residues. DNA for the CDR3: TGTGCCAGCAGTTACGCTGGGGACAGGGGCCCCGATACGCAGTATTTT. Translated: CASSYAGDRGPDTQYF.

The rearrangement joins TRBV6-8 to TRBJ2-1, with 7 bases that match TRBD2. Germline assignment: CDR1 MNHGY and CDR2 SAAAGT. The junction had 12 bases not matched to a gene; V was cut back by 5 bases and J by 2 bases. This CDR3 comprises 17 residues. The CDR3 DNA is TGTGCCAGCAGTCACGTTTTATATGGGAGGGCCTACAATGAGCAGTTCTTC. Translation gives CASSHVLYGRAYNEQFF.

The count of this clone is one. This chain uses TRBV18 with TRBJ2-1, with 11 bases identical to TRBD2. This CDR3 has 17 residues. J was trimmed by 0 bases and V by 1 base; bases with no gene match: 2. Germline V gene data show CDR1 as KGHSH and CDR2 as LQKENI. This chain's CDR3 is CASSPLAGGSSYNEQFF. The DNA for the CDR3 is TGTGCCAGCTCACCACTAGCGGGGGGGAGCTCCTACAATGAGCAGTTCTTC.

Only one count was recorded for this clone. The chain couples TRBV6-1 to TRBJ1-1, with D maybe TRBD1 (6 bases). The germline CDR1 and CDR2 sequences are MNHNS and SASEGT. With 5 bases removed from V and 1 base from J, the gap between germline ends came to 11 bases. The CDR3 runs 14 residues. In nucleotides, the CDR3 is TGTGCCAGCAGTTTCAGGGGCACGAACACTGAAGCTTTCTTT. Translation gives CASSFRGTNTEAFF.

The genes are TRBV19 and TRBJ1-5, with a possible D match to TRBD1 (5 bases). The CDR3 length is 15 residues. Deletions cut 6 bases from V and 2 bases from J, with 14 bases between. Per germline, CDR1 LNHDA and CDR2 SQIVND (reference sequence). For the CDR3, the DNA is TGTGCCAGTAGGGGGAAGGGGCAGGGCAATCAGCCCCAGCATTTT. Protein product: CASRGKGQGNQPQHF.

The CDR3 here is CASSWTSGTLNEQFF. CDR3 nucleotide sequence: TGTGCCAGCAGTTGGACTAGCGGGACTTTAAATGAGCAGTTCTTC. The chain employs TRBV2 and TRBJ2-1; TRBD2 aligns across 12 bases. From germline, CDR1 is SNHLY and CDR2 FYNNEI. This CDR3 is built from 15 residues. With V trimmed by 5 bases and J by 7 bases, 6 bases remained unmatched.

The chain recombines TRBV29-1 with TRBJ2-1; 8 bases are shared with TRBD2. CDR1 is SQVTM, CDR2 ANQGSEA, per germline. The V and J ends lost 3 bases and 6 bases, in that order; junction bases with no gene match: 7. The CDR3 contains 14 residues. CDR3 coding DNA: TGCAGCGTTGACCCCGGGGGGGGTTTCAATGAGCAGTTCTTC. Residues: CSVDPGGGFNEQFF.

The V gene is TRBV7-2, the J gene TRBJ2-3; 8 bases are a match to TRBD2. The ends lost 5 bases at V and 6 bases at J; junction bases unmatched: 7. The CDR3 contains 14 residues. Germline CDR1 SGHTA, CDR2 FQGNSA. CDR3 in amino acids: CASSPPGGTDTQYF. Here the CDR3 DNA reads TGTGCCAGCAGCCCCCCGGGGGGGACTGATACGCAGTATTTT.

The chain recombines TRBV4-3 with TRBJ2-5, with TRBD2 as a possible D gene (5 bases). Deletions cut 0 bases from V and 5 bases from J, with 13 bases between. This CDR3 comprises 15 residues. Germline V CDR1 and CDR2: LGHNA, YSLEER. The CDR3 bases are TGCGCCAGCAGCCAAGATACCGACTACGGGGAGACCCAGTACTTC. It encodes CASSQDTDYGETQYF.